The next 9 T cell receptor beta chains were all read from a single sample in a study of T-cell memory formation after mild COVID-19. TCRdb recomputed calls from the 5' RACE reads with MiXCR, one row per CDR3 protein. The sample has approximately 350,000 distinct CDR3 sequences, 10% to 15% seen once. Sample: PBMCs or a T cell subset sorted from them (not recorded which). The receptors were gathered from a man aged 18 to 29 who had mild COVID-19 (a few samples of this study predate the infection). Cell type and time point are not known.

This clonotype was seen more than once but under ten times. The CDR3 is CASSFGTLGQETQYF. DNA of the CDR3: TGCGCCAGCAGCTTCGGGACCCTAGGGCAAGAGACCCAGTACTTC. The J gene is TRBJ2-5, the V gene TRBV5-1; either TRBD1 or TRBD2 may supply D (5 bases each). This CDR3 region has 15 residues. From germline, CDR1 is SGHRS and CDR2 YFSETQ. Between the trimmed V and J ends, which lost 2 bases and 2 bases, there was a span of 13 bases. The variable domain in full, with the rest retrieved from reference TRBV5-1 and TRBJ2-5, is KAGVTQTPRYLIKTRGQQVTLSCSPISGHRSVSWYQQTPGQGLQFLFEYFSETQRNKGNFPGRFSGRQFSNSRSEMNVSTLELGDSALYLCASSFGTLGQETQYFGPGTRLLVL.

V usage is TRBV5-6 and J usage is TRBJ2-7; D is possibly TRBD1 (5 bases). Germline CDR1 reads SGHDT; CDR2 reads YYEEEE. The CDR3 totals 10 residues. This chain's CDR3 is CASSWEDRAV. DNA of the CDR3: TGTGCCAGCAGCTGGGAAGACAGAGCCGTC.

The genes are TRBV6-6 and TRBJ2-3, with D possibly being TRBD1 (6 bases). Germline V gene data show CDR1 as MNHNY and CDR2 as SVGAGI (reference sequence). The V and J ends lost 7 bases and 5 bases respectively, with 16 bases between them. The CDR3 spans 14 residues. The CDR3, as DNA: TGTGCCAGCATTCCCGCAGGGGCGATAGATACGCAGTATTTT. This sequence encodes CASIPAGAIDTQYF.

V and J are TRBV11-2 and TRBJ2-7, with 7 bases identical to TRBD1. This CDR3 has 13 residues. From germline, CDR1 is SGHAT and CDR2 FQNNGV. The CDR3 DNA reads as TGTGCCAGCAGTTTAGACAGGGCGGTCGAGCAGTACGTC. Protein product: CASSLDRAVEQYV.

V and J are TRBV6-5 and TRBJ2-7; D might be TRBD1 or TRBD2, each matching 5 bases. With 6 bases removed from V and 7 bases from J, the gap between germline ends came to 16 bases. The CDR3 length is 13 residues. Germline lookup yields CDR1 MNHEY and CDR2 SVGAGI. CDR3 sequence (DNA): TGTGCCAGCAGGATAAATAGAGGGGCTGAGCAGTACGTC. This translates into CASRINRGAEQYV.

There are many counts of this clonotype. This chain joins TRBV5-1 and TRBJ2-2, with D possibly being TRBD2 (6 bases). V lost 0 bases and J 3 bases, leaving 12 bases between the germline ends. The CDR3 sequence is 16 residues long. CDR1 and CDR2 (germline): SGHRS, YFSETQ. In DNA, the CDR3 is TGCGCCAGCAGCTTGGCCATCGGAGGGGACACCGGGGAGCTGTTTTTT. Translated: CASSLAIGGDTGELFF.

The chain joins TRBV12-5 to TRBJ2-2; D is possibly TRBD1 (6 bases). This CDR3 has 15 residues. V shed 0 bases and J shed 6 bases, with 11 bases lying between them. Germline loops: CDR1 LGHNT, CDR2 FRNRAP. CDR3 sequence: CASGLVQGLPGELFF. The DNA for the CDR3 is TGTGCTAGTGGTTTGGTACAGGGCTTACCCGGGGAGCTGTTTTTT.

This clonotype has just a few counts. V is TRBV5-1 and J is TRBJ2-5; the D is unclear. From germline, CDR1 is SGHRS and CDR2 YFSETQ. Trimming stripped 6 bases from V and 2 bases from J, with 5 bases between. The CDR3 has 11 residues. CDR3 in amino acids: CASMEQETQYF. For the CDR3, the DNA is TGCGCCAGCATGGAGCAAGAGACCCAGTACTTC. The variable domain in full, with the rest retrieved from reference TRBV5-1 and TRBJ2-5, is KAGVTQTPRYLIKTRGQQVTLSCSPISGHRSVSWYQQTPGQGLQFLFEYFSETQRNKGNFPGRFSGRQFSNSRSEMNVSTLELGDSALYLCASMEQETQYFGPGTRLLVL.

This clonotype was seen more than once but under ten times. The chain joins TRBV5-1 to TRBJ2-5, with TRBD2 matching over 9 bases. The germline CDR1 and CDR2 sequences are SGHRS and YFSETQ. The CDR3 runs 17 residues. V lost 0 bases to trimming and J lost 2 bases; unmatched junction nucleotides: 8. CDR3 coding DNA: TGCGCCAGCAGCTTGGACGAGACTAGCGGTGTTCAAGAGACCCAGTACTTC. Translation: CASSLDETSGVQETQYF.